This is a list of T cell receptor beta chains from one sample in a study of shared clonotypes between healthy human individuals. Only in-frame clones appear in the TCRdb table, and some are missing; sequencing was by immunoSEQ multiplex PCR. The table lists around 2,000,000 clones, about 95% of them singletons. Input material: naive CD8+ T cells sorted from blood. These receptors originate from a man aged 18 to 29 in good health. Each CDR3 is given with its conserved first and last residue. The order of the fields is J gene, V gene, D gene, clone size, CDR3 protein, CDR3 DNA. A D gene is named only where the DNA matches it firmly. Clone size is given for some rows only: seen once, a few or many times, or a class if the clone is expanded.

j_call: TRBJ1-2; v_call: TRBV15; d_call: TRBD1; clone_size: .; cdr3_aa: CATSVTGGDGYTF; cdr3_nt: TGTGCCACCAGCGTTACAGGGGGCGATGGCTACACCTTC
j_call: TRBJ2-7; v_call: TRBV19; d_call: .; clone_size: .; cdr3_aa: CASSAQGGYEQYF; cdr3_nt: TGTGCCAGTAGTGCACAGGGAGGCTACGAGCAGTACTTC
j_call: TRBJ2-2; v_call: TRBV9; d_call: .; clone_size: .; cdr3_aa: CASSVERATGELFF; cdr3_nt: TGTGCCAGCAGCGTAGAACGGGCCACCGGGGAGCTGTTTTTT
j_call: TRBJ1-2; v_call: TRBV6-1; d_call: TRBD1; clone_size: .; cdr3_aa: CASSLTGGYGYTF; cdr3_nt: TGTGCCAGCAGCCTAACAGGGGGCTATGGCTACACCTTC
j_call: TRBJ2-5; v_call: TRBV7-9; d_call: TRBD2; clone_size: .; cdr3_aa: CASSLVAAGGAETQYF; cdr3_nt: TGTGCCAGCAGCTTAGTAGCAGCGGGGGGCGCCGAGACCCAGTACTTC
j_call: TRBJ2-2; v_call: TRBV7-9; d_call: .; clone_size: .; cdr3_aa: CASSQGGYANTGELFF; cdr3_nt: TGTGCCAGCAGCCAAGGGGGATACGCGAACACCGGGGAGCTGTTTTTT
j_call: TRBJ1-2; v_call: TRBV29-1; d_call: .; clone_size: .; cdr3_aa: CSVETVEGYGYTF; cdr3_nt: TGCAGCGTTGAAACAGTGGAAGGCTATGGCTACACCTTC
j_call: TRBJ1-4; v_call: TRBV18; d_call: .; clone_size: .; cdr3_aa: CASCASRETNEKLFF; cdr3_nt: TGTGCCAGCTGTGCCTCGAGGGAGACTAATGAAAAACTGTTTTTT
j_call: TRBJ2-1; v_call: TRBV4-3; d_call: .; clone_size: .; cdr3_aa: CASSQDTRIPSYNEQFF; cdr3_nt: TGCGCCAGCAGCCAAGATACGCGGATCCCCTCCTACAATGAGCAGTTCTTC
j_call: TRBJ1-2; v_call: TRBV7-2; d_call: .; clone_size: .; cdr3_aa: CASSLGAGIAYGYTF; cdr3_nt: TGTGCCAGCAGCTTAGGGGCGGGTATCGCGTATGGCTACACCTTC
j_call: TRBJ2-4; v_call: TRBV10-3; d_call: .; clone_size: .; cdr3_aa: CAISGGGEAKNIQYF; cdr3_nt: TGTGCCATCAGTGGTGGAGGGGAAGCCAAAAACATTCAGTACTTC
j_call: TRBJ2-3; v_call: TRBV4-2; d_call: TRBD2; clone_size: .; cdr3_aa: CASSQDGTSGALPTDTQYF; cdr3_nt: TGTGCCAGCAGCCAAGATGGAACTAGCGGGGCCCTCCCGACAGATACGCAGTATTTT
j_call: TRBJ2-7; v_call: TRBV9; d_call: .; clone_size: .; cdr3_aa: CASSVTPGAAYEQYF; cdr3_nt: TGTGCCAGCAGCGTAACCCCCGGCGCCGCTTACGAGCAGTACTTC
j_call: TRBJ2-5; v_call: TRBV7-2; d_call: TRBD2; clone_size: .; cdr3_aa: CASSHGLAGGFSQETQYF; cdr3_nt: TGTGCCAGCAGCCACGGACTAGCGGGAGGGTTTTCTCAAGAGACCCAGTACTTC
j_call: TRBJ2-1; v_call: TRBV13; d_call: .; clone_size: once; cdr3_aa: CASSLPGGPTNYNEQFF; cdr3_nt: TGTGCCAGCAGCCTACCGGGCGGGCCGACGAATTACAATGAGCAGTTCTTC
j_call: TRBJ2-5; v_call: TRBV2; d_call: .; clone_size: .; cdr3_aa: CASAPWEYQETQYF; cdr3_nt: TGTGCCAGCGCCCCCTGGGAGTACCAAGAGACCCAGTACTTC
j_call: TRBJ1-1; v_call: TRBV18; d_call: .; clone_size: .; cdr3_aa: CASSPGGKTMNTEAFF; cdr3_nt: TGTGCCAGCTCACCGGGGGGTAAGACCATGAACACTGAAGCTTTCTTT
j_call: TRBJ2-2; v_call: TRBV11-3; d_call: TRBD2; clone_size: .; cdr3_aa: CASSPRTSVVGELFF; cdr3_nt: TGTGCCAGCAGCCCCCGGACTAGCGTTGTCGGGGAGCTGTTTTTT
j_call: TRBJ2-7; v_call: TRBV28; d_call: TRBD1; clone_size: .; cdr3_aa: CASSPGTGDEQYF; cdr3_nt: TGTGCCAGCAGTCCCGGGACAGGGGACGAGCAGTACTTC
j_call: TRBJ2-7; v_call: TRBV27; d_call: .; clone_size: .; cdr3_aa: CASRMASTYEQYF; cdr3_nt: TGTGCCAGCAGGATGGCCAGTACCTACGAGCAGTACTTC
j_call: TRBJ1-1; v_call: TRBV25-1; d_call: .; clone_size: .; cdr3_aa: CASSVQGNTEAFF; cdr3_nt: TGTGCCAGCAGTGTTCAAGGGAACACTGAAGCTTTCTTT
j_call: TRBJ2-4; v_call: TRBV28; d_call: .; clone_size: .; cdr3_aa: CASTTMRLLAKNIQYF; cdr3_nt: TGTGCCAGCACCACGATGAGGCTACTAGCCAAAAACATTCAGTACTTC
j_call: TRBJ2-7; v_call: TRBV5-4; d_call: .; clone_size: .; cdr3_aa: CASSFSPGPRYEQYF; cdr3_nt: TGTGCCAGCAGCTTTAGCCCGGGACCCCGTTACGAGCAGTACTTC
j_call: TRBJ2-1; v_call: TRBV28; d_call: TRBD1; clone_size: .; cdr3_aa: CASSLRGPYNEQFF; cdr3_nt: TGTGCCAGCAGCCTCAGGGGGCCTTACAATGAGCAGTTCTTC
j_call: TRBJ2-3; v_call: TRBV30; d_call: TRBD2; clone_size: .; cdr3_aa: CAWALAATTDTQYF; cdr3_nt: TGTGCCTGGGCACTAGCGGCAACCACAGATACGCAGTATTTT
j_call: TRBJ2-3; v_call: TRBV9; d_call: TRBD2; clone_size: .; cdr3_aa: CASSASGVTDTQYF; cdr3_nt: TGTGCCAGCAGCGCCAGCGGGGTCACAGATACGCAGTATTTT
j_call: TRBJ2-7; v_call: TRBV30; d_call: .; clone_size: .; cdr3_aa: CAWNAQGNEQYF; cdr3_nt: TGTGCCTGGAATGCACAGGGTAACGAGCAGTACTTC
j_call: TRBJ2-7; v_call: TRBV6-6; d_call: TRBD1; clone_size: .; cdr3_aa: CASSQPGTGFYEQYF; cdr3_nt: TGTGCCAGCAGTCAACCCGGGACAGGGTTTTACGAGCAGTACTTC
j_call: TRBJ2-7; v_call: TRBV7-9; d_call: TRBD1; clone_size: .; cdr3_aa: CASSLPGQGSYEQYF; cdr3_nt: TGTGCCAGCAGCTTACCGGGACAGGGCTCCTACGAGCAGTACTTC
j_call: TRBJ2-1; v_call: TRBV6-5; d_call: .; clone_size: .; cdr3_aa: CASSYLSGRDEQFF; cdr3_nt: TGTGCCAGCAGTTACCTGTCAGGGCGGGATGAGCAGTTCTTC
j_call: TRBJ2-7; v_call: TRBV7-9; d_call: TRBD2; clone_size: .; cdr3_aa: CASSLAVTSFSYEQYF; cdr3_nt: TGTGCCAGCAGCTTGGCGGTGACTAGCTTCTCCTACGAGCAGTACTTC
j_call: TRBJ2-3; v_call: TRBV7-3; d_call: .; clone_size: once; cdr3_aa: CASSSTGAFGDTQYF; cdr3_nt: TGTGCCAGCAGCTCCACGGGGGCCTTCGGAGATACGCAGTATTTT
j_call: TRBJ1-2; v_call: TRBV9; d_call: TRBD1; clone_size: .; cdr3_aa: CASSVVPGGYGYTF; cdr3_nt: TGTGCCAGCAGCGTAGTGCCAGGGGGCTATGGCTACACCTTC
j_call: TRBJ2-7; v_call: TRBV27; d_call: .; clone_size: .; cdr3_aa: CASSFSGDPYEQYF; cdr3_nt: TGTGCCAGCAGTTTTTCTGGGGACCCCTACGAGCAGTACTTC
j_call: TRBJ2-2; v_call: TRBV28; d_call: .; clone_size: .; cdr3_aa: CASSSGYTGELFF; cdr3_nt: TGTGCCAGCAGTTCTGGCTACACCGGGGAGCTGTTTTTT
j_call: TRBJ2-5; v_call: TRBV4-1; d_call: TRBD2; clone_size: .; cdr3_aa: CASSQGAGGPYEETQYF; cdr3_nt: TGCGCCAGCAGCCAAGGGGCGGGGGGGCCTTACGAAGAGACCCAGTACTTC
j_call: TRBJ2-6; v_call: TRBV7-3; d_call: .; clone_size: .; cdr3_aa: CASSLGTPSSGANVLTF; cdr3_nt: TGTGCCAGCAGCTTAGGGACACCGAGCTCTGGGGCCAACGTCCTGACTTTC
j_call: TRBJ1-1; v_call: TRBV10-1; d_call: .; clone_size: .; cdr3_aa: CASRADSNTEAFF; cdr3_nt: TGCGCCAGCAGAGCGGACTCGAACACTGAAGCTTTCTTT
j_call: TRBJ2-7; v_call: TRBV19; d_call: .; clone_size: .; cdr3_aa: CASSIFTWDEQYF; cdr3_nt: TGTGCCAGTAGTATTTTTACTTGGGATGAGCAGTACTTC
j_call: TRBJ2-1; v_call: TRBV19; d_call: .; clone_size: .; cdr3_aa: CASSIGPISEQFF; cdr3_nt: TGTGCCAGTAGTATAGGACCCATCAGTGAGCAGTTCTTC
j_call: TRBJ2-5; v_call: TRBV9; d_call: .; clone_size: .; cdr3_aa: CASSWDGQETQYF; cdr3_nt: TGTGCCAGCAGCTGGGACGGGCAAGAGACCCAGTACTTC
j_call: TRBJ2-7; v_call: TRBV7-9; d_call: .; clone_size: .; cdr3_aa: CASSFPGPAYEQYF; cdr3_nt: TGTGCCAGCAGCTTCCCGGGGCCCGCCTACGAGCAGTACTTC
j_call: TRBJ1-2; v_call: TRBV27; d_call: .; clone_size: .; cdr3_aa: CASRVSGSNYGYTF; cdr3_nt: TGTGCCAGCAGGGTCTCAGGGTCTAACTATGGCTACACCTTC
j_call: TRBJ1-3; v_call: TRBV9; d_call: TRBD1; clone_size: .; cdr3_aa: CASSGTGTGASSGNTIYF; cdr3_nt: TGTGCCAGCAGCGGGACCGGGACAGGGGCGTCCTCTGGAAACACCATATATTTT
j_call: TRBJ1-1; v_call: TRBV27; d_call: .; clone_size: .; cdr3_aa: CASSYGHGSTEAFF; cdr3_nt: TGTGCCAGCAGTTACGGACACGGTTCCACTGAAGCTTTCTTT
j_call: TRBJ2-3; v_call: TRBV28; d_call: .; clone_size: .; cdr3_aa: CASSPDGGTDTQYF; cdr3_nt: TGTGCCAGCAGCCCTGATGGGGGCACAGATACGCAGTATTTT
j_call: TRBJ2-7; v_call: TRBV30; d_call: .; clone_size: .; cdr3_aa: CAWSVGMGTSYEQYF; cdr3_nt: TGTGCCTGGAGTGTGGGCATGGGCACTTCTTACGAGCAGTACTTC
j_call: TRBJ2-1; v_call: TRBV7-8; d_call: TRBD2; clone_size: .; cdr3_aa: CASSLALAGGLDFNEQFF; cdr3_nt: TGTGCCAGCAGCTTAGCGCTTGCGGGAGGCCTCGACTTTAATGAGCAGTTCTTC
j_call: TRBJ1-2; v_call: TRBV21-1; d_call: .; clone_size: .; cdr3_aa: CASSARGPGPRVYGYTF; cdr3_nt: TGTGCCAGCAGCGCCCGTGGACCGGGGCCACGGGTCTATGGCTACACCTTC
j_call: TRBJ2-1; v_call: TRBV7-8; d_call: TRBD2; clone_size: .; cdr3_aa: CASSLGLAGGPYNEQFF; cdr3_nt: TGTGCCAGCAGCCTGGGACTAGCGGGAGGCCCATACAATGAGCAGTTCTTC
j_call: TRBJ2-7; v_call: TRBV14; d_call: .; clone_size: .; cdr3_aa: CASSQGPGGSYEQYF; cdr3_nt: TGTGCCAGCAGCCAAGGCCCGGGGGGCAGCTACGAGCAGTACTTC
j_call: TRBJ1-2; v_call: TRBV9; d_call: TRBD1; clone_size: .; cdr3_aa: CASSGPSPGQGFYGYTF; cdr3_nt: TGTGCCAGCAGCGGCCCCTCCCCGGGACAGGGGTTCTATGGCTACACCTTC
j_call: TRBJ2-7; v_call: TRBV9; d_call: .; clone_size: once; cdr3_aa: CASSVYRDAYEQYF; cdr3_nt: TGTGCCAGCAGCGTATACAGGGACGCCTACGAGCAGTACTTC
j_call: TRBJ1-2; v_call: TRBV11-2; d_call: .; clone_size: few; cdr3_aa: CASSSSGEYYGYTF; cdr3_nt: TGTGCCAGCAGCTCCTCGGGGGAGTACTATGGCTACACCTTC
j_call: TRBJ2-7; v_call: TRBV2; d_call: .; clone_size: .; cdr3_aa: CASSPDGGSYEQYF; cdr3_nt: TGTGCCAGCAGTCCGGACGGAGGAAGCTACGAGCAGTACTTC
j_call: TRBJ1-1; v_call: TRBV4-1; d_call: .; clone_size: .; cdr3_aa: CASSPLQGALGAFF; cdr3_nt: TGCGCCAGCAGCCCACTACAGGGAGCCCTCGGAGCTTTCTTT
j_call: TRBJ2-2; v_call: TRBV6-5; d_call: .; clone_size: .; cdr3_aa: CASSYGWGTGELFF; cdr3_nt: TGTGCCAGCAGTTATGGGTGGGGCACCGGGGAGCTGTTTTTT